A selection of T cell receptor beta chains follows, all from one sample in a study of tumor-infiltrating lymphocytes in primary liver carcinoma. Each CDR3 protein is one row after TCRdb ran MiXCR on the multiplex PCR reads. The repertoire holds roughly 100,000 distinct CDR3 sequences, with about four fifths as singletons. Sequencing was done on a sample of liver tumor tissue from sampling region 3. The receptors stem from a man aged 35-49 years with primary liver carcinoma and hepatitis B virus infection. The CDR3 runs from the conserved cysteine through the conserved F or W. The D gene is left open where the match is weak. The size entry is marked missing in some rows and otherwise reads once, few, many or a size class.

>.|.|TRBV29-1|TRBJ2-5
TGCAGCGTTGGATCCGCGCCGGGTAGGTCGGAGACCCAGTACTTC
CSVGSAPGRSETQYF
>.|.|TRBV11-2|TRBJ1-1
TGTGCCAGCGCCCGGTCGGGGAACACAGAAACTTTCTTT
CASARSGNTETFF
>.|.|TRBV11-2|TRBJ2-5
TGTGCCAGCAACTCAGAATTATACATTGAGCAATTCTTC
CASNSELYIEQFF
>.|.|TRBV6-5|TRBJ1-2
TGTGCCAGCAGTCGGGGACGGCGCGAGTGCTACACCTTC
CASSRGRRECYTF
>TRBD1|.|TRBV29-1|TRBJ1-2
TGCAGCGTAAGGGACAGCTCTGACTATGGCTACGCCTTC
CSVRDSSDYGYAF
>.|once|TRBV4-2|TRBJ2-6
TGTGCCAGCAGCCAAGAATCAAGCTCTATGGCCAACGTCCTGACTTTC
CASSQESSSMANVLTF
>.|.|TRBV11-2|TRBJ2-7
TGTACCAGCAGCTCTAACAGGAACCCTTACGAGCAGTACTTC
CTSSSNRNPYEQYF
>.|.|TRBV11-1|TRBJ1-5
TGTACCAGCAGCTCTGAACAGGTGGACAATCAGCCCCAGCATTTT
CTSSSEQVDNQPQHF
>TRBD1|.|TRBV6-5|TRBJ1-6
TGTGCCAGCAGGGTCGAACAGGGGTGGTTATTACCCCTCCACTTT
CASRVEQGWLLPLHF
>TRBD1|.|TRBV12-3/TRBV12-4|TRBJ2-5
TGTGCCACCAGCCCCTGGACAGGGGTCGAGGAAACCCAGTACTTC
CATSPWTGVEETQYF
>TRBD2|.|TRBV11-3|TRBJ2-2
TGTGCCAGTAACTTAGGGCGAATAGCGGGAGGGAACACCGGGGAGCTGTTTTTT
CASNLGRIAGGNTGELFF
>TRBD1|.|TRBV11-3|TRBJ2-7
TGTGCCACTAGACAGGGGGTGAGCTCCTACGAGCAATACTTC
CATRQGVSSYEQYF
>.|.|TRBV12-3/TRBV12-4|TRBJ2-3
TGTGCCTGCAGGGAGGGGACAGGTTCTGGTACGCAGTACTTT
CACREGTGSGTQYF
>TRBD2|.|TRBV5-5|TRBJ2-3
TGTACCAGCAGCCCGACCGGGACTAGCGGGAGTGGTGATACGCAGTATTTT
CTSSPTGTSGSGDTQYF
>.|many|TRBV28|TRBJ2-5
TGTGCCAGCAGCACCCTGACTGGAAAAGAGACCCAGTACTTC
CASSTLTGKETQYF
>.|once|TRBV12-3/TRBV12-4|TRBJ1-5
TGTGCCAGCAGCTTTAATGCCAATCAGCACCAGCATTTT
CASSFNANQHQHF
>.|.|TRBV11-1|TRBJ2-7
TGTGCCAACAACTTAGGACCGGCGGTCGAAAGCTCCTACGAGCAGTACTTC
CANNLGPAVESSYEQYF
>.|.|TRBV10-1|TRBJ1-5
TGCGCCTCTCGGAAGAGGGGGGTTCAGCCCCAGCATTTT
CASRKRGVQPQHF
>TRBD1|medium-sized|TRBV10-2|TRBJ2-7
TGCGCCAGCAGCCGGGACAGGGGTATCGACGAGCAGTACTTC
CASSRDRGIDEQYF
>.|.|TRBV2|TRBJ2-7
TGTGCCAGCAGTGTCCAGGACCGCGAGCAATACTTC
CASSVQDREQYF
>TRBD1|many|TRBV5-6|TRBJ2-7
TGTGCCAGCAGCTTGGGGACAGGATACTACGAGCAGTACTTC
CASSLGTGYYEQYF
>.|many|TRBV25-1|TRBJ2-1
TGTGCCAGCTCCAAGACGGGGGCGGGAACTAACAATGAGCAGTTCTTC
CASSKTGAGTNNEQFF
>TRBD1|.|TRBV29-1|TRBJ2-5
TGCAGCGTCTCCCGGACAGGGATTTATGAGACCCCGTACTTC
CSVSRTGIYETPYF
>.|.|TRBV5-1|TRBJ2-5
TGCGCCAGCAGCTTGTATCGGGGCCAGGAAGAGACGCAGTACTTC
CASSLYRGQEETQYF
>.|.|TRBV11-1|TRBJ2-5
TGTGCCAGCAGCTCTGGGGCTCCGACTCAGTACTTC
CASSSGAPTQYF
>TRBD2|.|TRBV5-4|TRBJ2-2
TGTACAAGCAGCTCGACTAGCGCGAACACCGGGGAGCTCTTTTTT
CTSSSTSANTGELFF
>TRBD1|.|TRBV4-3|TRBJ1-2
TGCGCCAGGAGCTTCCAGGGGGCAGGCTACGGCTACACCTTC
CARSFQGAGYGYTF
>.|.|TRBV2|TRBJ2-5
TGTGCCAGCAGGCGACAGGAAGAGACCCAGTACTTC
CASRRQEETQYF
>.|.|TRBV12-3/TRBV12-4|TRBJ1-3
TGTGCCAGCAGTGTGACCGGACGGGCTGGAAATACCATATATTTT
CASSVTGRAGNTIYF
>TRBD1|.|TRBV4-2|TRBJ2-1
TGTGCCAGCAGCCACACCGGGGGACAGGGGAACGATGAGCAATTCTTC
CASSHTGGQGNDEQFF
>.|.|TRBV1|TRBJ2-5
TGCACACGCAGTCACGACATACAAGAGATCCAGTACTTC
CTRSHDIQEIQYF
>.|.|TRBV29-1|TRBJ1-1
TGCAGCGCTGGGAAGACCCAGAACACTGGAGCTTTCTTT
CSAGKTQNTGAFF